This T cell receptor (beta chain) derives from a study of shared clonotypes between healthy human individuals. Whole-study findings and limits: When compared with the clonotypes that were shared by all four sorted-subset donors, the non-shared clonotypes turned out to have lower generation probabilities.

Sequencing was performed with immunoSEQ multiplex PCR; in TCRdb, only in-frame clones are kept and a portion is missing. Of 2 million to 2.5 million clones in the sample, approximately 95% were seen once. This clone has just one count. What it binds is unknown. This receptor was taken from a young man in good health. Sequences were obtained from naive CD4+ T cells sorted from blood. Subset defined: CD45RA+ positively selected.

CDR3 bases: TGTGCCAGCAGCTTAGGGAACTCTGGGGCCAACGTCCTGACTTTC. Protein product: CASSLGNSGANVLTF. The genes are TRBV11-2 and TRBJ2-6, with no clear D. The germline V gene encodes CDR1 SGHAT and CDR2 FQNNGV. V was shortened by 1 base and J by 0 bases, with 4 bases between the two germline ends. The CDR3 runs 15 residues.